These T cell receptor beta chains were read from a single sample in a study of blood T cell repertoires in COVID-19. Some clones are missing from TCRdb's copy, which holds only in-frame ones; the method was immunoSEQ multiplex PCR. The sample lists 150,000 to 200,000 clones; approximately 86% were seen once. The sequencing input was peripheral blood. The receptor set was obtained from a man aged 50 to 60 with active or convalescent COVID-19. The CDR3 runs from the conserved cysteine through the conserved F or W. The D gene is left open where the match is weak. Clone size, where shown, is once, few, many, or a class for clones that have expanded.

clone size,D gene,V gene,J gene,CDR3 DNA,CDR3 protein
NA,TRBD1,TRBV9,TRBJ1-1,TGTGCCAGCAGCGTAGAAGCCGGGACAGCAAACACTGAAGCTTTCTTT,CASSVEAGTANTEAFF
few,NA,TRBV7-2,TRBJ1-2,TGTGCCAGCAGCTTGGGCGGGGCGCGGTATGGCTACACCTTC,CASSLGGARYGYTF
NA,TRBD1,TRBV28,TRBJ2-7,TGTGCCAGCAGTTTACCCGGGACAGGGGGTATGTACGAGCAGTACTTC,CASSLPGTGGMYEQYF
NA,TRBD1,TRBV5-5,TRBJ1-6,TGTGCCAGCAGCTTACCGGGACAGGGCCCCTATTCACCCCTCCACTTT,CASSLPGQGPYSPLHF
NA,TRBD1,TRBV19,TRBJ1-3,TGTGCCAGTAGCCGTGATGCTACCGGGACAGGGGGATATCTCTCTGGAAACACCATATATTTT,CASSRDATGTGGYLSGNTIYF
NA,NA,TRBV5-1,TRBJ1-1,TGCGCCAGCAGCCCCGACGAGCGGATCCTTGAAGCTTTCTTT,CASSPDERILEAFF
NA,NA,TRBV12-3/TRBV12-4,TRBJ2-2,TGTGCCAGCAGTGCGTTCCCGGGCGGGGAGCTGTTTTTT,CASSAFPGGELFF
NA,NA,TRBV28,TRBJ2-6,TGTGCCAGCAGTTTATTGGCGGGTCCTGGGGCCAACGTCCTGACTTTC,CASSLLAGPGANVLTF
NA,NA,TRBV28,TRBJ1-2,TGTGCCAGCGCCGGGGTATCACGTGGCTACACCTTC,CASAGVSRGYTF
NA,NA,TRBV24-1,TRBJ1-4,TGTGCCACCAGTGATATACAGAATGAAAAACTGTTTTTT,CATSDIQNEKLFF
once,TRBD1,TRBV5-6,TRBJ1-1,TGTGCCAGCAGCGCCCCCGACAGGGGAGACACTGAAGCTTTCTTT,CASSAPDRGDTEAFF
NA,NA,TRBV6-2/TRBV6-3,TRBJ2-7,TGTGCCAGCAGTTACTCCCATCTAGTGCAATACGAGCAGTACTTC,CASSYSHLVQYEQYF
NA,NA,TRBV24-1,TRBJ2-7,TGTGCCACCAGTGATGAGGGTTTCTACGAGCAGTACTTC,CATSDEGFYEQYF
NA,TRBD2,TRBV15,TRBJ2-7,TGTGCCACCAGCAGAGATTGGGCTAGCGGGCCAATGGGGGAGCAGTACTTC,CATSRDWASGPMGEQYF
NA,TRBD1,TRBV4-2,TRBJ1-1,TGTGCCAGCAGCCAGAGTGACAGGGACGAGAACACTGAAGCTTTCTTT,CASSQSDRDENTEAFF
NA,TRBD1,TRBV6-1,TRBJ1-1,TGTGCCAGCAGTGAAAGGGGGCAGGGGATTTCAGCTTTCTTT,CASSERGQGISAFF
NA,TRBD1,TRBV6-5,TRBJ2-1,TGTGCCAGCAGCCCCGGGACAGGGGGCGATCGGGAGCAGTTCTTC,CASSPGTGGDREQFF
NA,NA,TRBV5-1,TRBJ2-7,TGCGCCAGCAGCTTGGAGGGGGTAAACGAGCAGTACTTC,CASSLEGVNEQYF
NA,NA,TRBV28,TRBJ2-1,TGTGCCAGCAGCCCCCGGCAGGTTCGGAATGAGCAGTTCTTC,CASSPRQVRNEQFF
NA,NA,TRBV3-1/TRBV3-2,TRBJ2-3,TGTGCCAGCAGCCCGGGTGGGAGTAAAGATACGCAGTATTTT,CASSPGGSKDTQYF
once,TRBD1,TRBV25-1,TRBJ2-2,TGTGCCAGCAGTGAATCGGGGACAGGGTCGTACACCGGGGAGCTGTTTTTT,CASSESGTGSYTGELFF
NA,TRBD1,TRBV28,TRBJ1-2,TGTGCCAGCAGTAGGGACAGAACTAACTATGGCTACACCTTC,CASSRDRTNYGYTF
once,NA,TRBV6-2/TRBV6-3,TRBJ1-5,TGTGCCAGCAGTTACTCCGGGACACCTATCGGCAATCAGCCCCAGCATTTT,CASSYSGTPIGNQPQHF
once,TRBD2,TRBV7-2,TRBJ2-7,TGTGCCAGCAGCTCTAGCGGTTCCTACGAGCAGTACTTC,CASSSSGSYEQYF
NA,NA,TRBV5-1,TRBJ1-6,TGCGCCAGCAGCTTGGGCAGTGTTCTTTATAATTCACCCCTCCACTTT,CASSLGSVLYNSPLHF
NA,NA,TRBV18,TRBJ1-1,TGTGCCAGCTCACCGGGGTGGGGGACACTGAACACTGAAGCTTTCTTT,CASSPGWGTLNTEAFF
NA,NA,TRBV6-6,TRBJ1-6,TGTGCCAGCAGCTCCGGACTACCCTCCTATAATTCACCCCTCCACTTT,CASSSGLPSYNSPLHF
NA,TRBD1,TRBV6-2/TRBV6-3,TRBJ1-1,TGTGCCAGCAGTGGACAGGTAACTGAAGCTTTCTTT,CASSGQVTEAFF
NA,TRBD2,TRBV24-1,TRBJ2-3,TGTGCCACCAGTGACGGACTAGCGGGAGTCACAGATACGCAGTATTTT,CATSDGLAGVTDTQYF
NA,TRBD2,TRBV27,TRBJ2-3,TGTGCCAGCAACTGGGGGGGTTCAGATACGCAGTATTTT,CASNWGGSDTQYF
NA,TRBD1,TRBV9,TRBJ2-1,TGTGCCAGCAGCCTGGACAGGGGCTCCTACAATGAGCAGTTCTTC,CASSLDRGSYNEQFF
NA,TRBD2,TRBV4-2,TRBJ2-7,TGTGCCAGCAGCCAAGATACTAGCGGTAGCTCCTACGAGCAGTACTTC,CASSQDTSGSSYEQYF
NA,NA,TRBV24-1,TRBJ2-3,TGTGCCACCAACGGAGCAGGCACAGATACGCAGTATTTT,CATNGAGTDTQYF
NA,NA,TRBV18,TRBJ1-1,TGTGCCAGCTCACCACCCGTGAACCGAGGGAACACTGAAGCTTTCTTT,CASSPPVNRGNTEAFF
NA,TRBD1,TRBV2,TRBJ1-1,TGTGCCAGCATGAACCAGGACAGGGTGATGAACACTGAAGCTTTCTTT,CASMNQDRVMNTEAFF
NA,TRBD2,TRBV7-3,TRBJ2-7,TGTGCCAGCAGCCTGGGACTAGCGGGATCGGGAGCAACCTACGAGCAGTACTTC,CASSLGLAGSGATYEQYF
NA,TRBD2,TRBV12-5,TRBJ2-5,TGTGCTAGTGGTATAGCGGGATTACAAGAGACCCAGTACTTC,CASGIAGLQETQYF
NA,NA,TRBV6-5,TRBJ2-3,TGTGCCAGCAGGAGGGAGTCAACTAGCACAGATACGCAGTATTTT,CASRRESTSTDTQYF
NA,NA,TRBV18,TRBJ1-1,TGTGCCAGCTCACCACCGGGGGGGCGTGATGAAGCTTTCTTT,CASSPPGGRDEAFF
few,TRBD1,TRBV6-6,TRBJ2-7,TGTGCCAGCAGTCCCCGGGACAGGGGGCACGGCGAGCAGTACTTC,CASSPRDRGHGEQYF
NA,NA,TRBV5-4,TRBJ2-7,TGTGCCAGCAGTCACGGAGGGGGGGGCACCCCCTACGAGCAGTACTTC,CASSHGGGGTPYEQYF
NA,NA,TRBV7-4,TRBJ2-7,TGTGCCAGCAGCCCACAAGACATTCTATACGAGCAGTACTTC,CASSPQDILYEQYF
NA,NA,TRBV2,TRBJ1-1,TGTGCCAGCAGGGACAATGGGGACACTGAAGCTTTCTTT,CASRDNGDTEAFF
once,NA,TRBV3-1/TRBV3-2,TRBJ2-4,TGTGCCAGCAGCCTAGACCCTCGGGACATTCAGTACTTC,CASSLDPRDIQYF
NA,TRBD1,TRBV19,TRBJ1-4,TGTGCCAGTAGAATTCGGACAGGGGATGAAAAACTGTTTTTT,CASRIRTGDEKLFF
NA,TRBD2,TRBV15,TRBJ2-4,TGTGCCACCAGCAGTCCCGAAGCGCGTGGGAGGGACATTCAGTACTTC,CATSSPEARGRDIQYF
NA,NA,TRBV6-5,TRBJ2-7,TGTGCCAGCAGTTACTCGGCAGGTCGTGCCTACGAGCAGTACTTC,CASSYSAGRAYEQYF
NA,NA,TRBV28,TRBJ1-2,TGTGCCAGCGCCTCGGGCTATGGCTACACCTTC,CASASGYGYTF
NA,NA,TRBV30,TRBJ2-7,TGTGCCTGGGGGGGCGGAGGGGCAGGCGAGCAGTACTTC,CAWGGGGAGEQYF
NA,TRBD2,TRBV28,TRBJ2-3,TGTGCCAGCAGTTCTCTAGCGGGGGGGGATACGCAGTATTTT,CASSSLAGGDTQYF
NA,NA,TRBV11-2,TRBJ1-2,TGTGCCAGCAGCTTAGATGTCGGCAGGGCCGATGGCTACACCTTC,CASSLDVGRADGYTF
NA,NA,TRBV6-5,TRBJ1-5,TGTGCCAGCAGGCTGACAAGCAATCAGCCCCAGCATTTT,CASRLTSNQPQHF
once,NA,TRBV21-1,TRBJ1-5,TGTGCCAGCAGCAAAGTTCGGACAGGGAGCGATCAGCCCCAGCATTTT,CASSKVRTGSDQPQHF
NA,TRBD2,TRBV5-4,TRBJ2-3,TGTGCCAGCAGCTCAGGGGCTAGCGGGACTACAGATACGCAGTATTTT,CASSSGASGTTDTQYF
once,TRBD2,TRBV3-1/TRBV3-2,TRBJ2-1,TGTGCCAGCAGCCACGGGACTAAAGACAATGAGCAGTTCTTC,CASSHGTKDNEQFF